These 21 T cell receptor beta chains share one sample of origin, sequenced in a study of blood T cells in healthy people across ages. Sample-barcoded 5' priming and a J-beta primer mix drove a second PCR of about 7 to 11 cycles. MiXCR, run by TCRdb on the 5' RACE reads, gives a single entry per CDR3 protein. The sample records around 1,700,000 distinct CDR3 sequences, roughly 28% being singletons. The sequenced sample consisted of blood. The receptors here all came from a woman aged 30 to 39 in good health.

In its sample, this clonotype was seen a few times. The gene calls are TRBV12-3 or TRBV12-4 and TRBJ1-5; no clear D gene. V was pared by 1 base and J by 5 bases, with 9 bases between. The CDR3 contains 14 residues. CDR3 bases: TGTGCCAGCAGTTTAGATGGCAGTTATCAGCCCCAGCATTTT. Residues: CASSLDGSYQPQHF.

Ten or more counts support this clonotype. The chain combines TRBV20-1 with TRBJ2-7, with D possibly matching TRBD1 (5 bases). Germline values: CDR1 DFQATT, CDR2 SNEGSKA (reference sequence). This CDR3 spans 15 amino acids. Between the trimmed V and J ends, which lost 6 bases and 0 bases, there was a span of 18 bases. CDR3 sequence reads: CSAEDSKRPSYEQYF. For the CDR3, the DNA is TGCAGTGCCGAAGACAGTAAACGACCCTCCTACGAGCAGTACTTC.

In this sample, this clonotype turned up a few times. The chain recombines TRBV5-5 with TRBJ2-7; D unclear. This CDR3 region has 14 residues. The germline gives CDR1 SGHKS, CDR2 YYEKEE (reference sequence). Trimming left V 2 bases short and J 4 bases short, with 13 bases between. CDR3 DNA sequence: TGTGCCAGCAGCTTTTTCGATGACCCATACGAGCAGTACTTC. Its protein product is CASSFFDDPYEQYF.

The chain joins TRBV2 to TRBJ2-5; possibly TRBD1 or TRBD2 for D (5 bases each). The CDR3 runs 16 residues. Trimming stripped 6 bases from V and 5 bases from J, with 22 bases between. The germline CDR1 and CDR2 sequences are SNHLY and FYNNEI. The CDR3 region is CASRDLSIGGEETQYF. DNA of the CDR3: TGTGCCAGCAGAGACCTCTCAATTGGGGGTGAGGAGACCCAGTACTTC.

This clonotype was seen at least ten times. J is TRBJ1-2 and V is TRBV12-3 or TRBV12-4; 7 bases are a match to TRBD1. The V and J ends lost 4 bases and 8 bases, in that order; junction bases with no gene match: 7. The CDR3 is 13 amino acids. CDR3 in amino acids: CASSSGQEGGYTF. In nucleotides, the CDR3 is TGTGCCAGCAGTTCCGGACAGGAGGGCGGCTACACCTTC.

This clonotype was picked up many times. The genes are TRBV6-5 and TRBJ2-5, with TRBD2 as a possible D gene (6 bases). Germline V lookup: CDR1 MNHEY, CDR2 SVGAGI. The CDR3 is 11 amino acids. The V gene lost 10 bases and the J gene lost 5 bases, with 11 bases spanning the gap. The CDR3 DNA reads as TGTGCCACGACTAGAGGGGAGACCCAGTACTTC. Translated: CATTRGETQYF.

The chain employs TRBV5-6 and TRBJ2-1, with a weak D call TRBD2 (7 bases). The CDR3 totals 15 residues. Trimming stripped 7 bases from V and 3 bases from J, with 17 bases between. CDR1 and CDR2 (germline): SGHDT, YYEEEE. The CDR3 sequence is CASAGGPDFYNEQFF. CDR3 in DNA: TGTGCCAGCGCCGGGGGGCCTGATTTCTACAATGAGCAGTTCTTC.

The sample holds a few counts of this clonotype. The chain carries TRBV29-1 and TRBJ2-7; 11 bases agree with TRBD2. This CDR3 comprises 15 residues. Germline V gene lookup returns CDR1 SQVTM and CDR2 ANQGSEA. V trimming: 1 base; J trimming: 3 bases; junction bases outside the gene matches: 5. The CDR3 loop is CSVEGLAGGFYEQYF. In DNA form, the CDR3 reads TGCAGCGTTGAAGGTCTAGCGGGAGGCTTCTACGAGCAGTACTTC.

This clonotype was recorded many times. This sequence joins TRBV20-1 and TRBJ1-6, with D unresolved. The CDR3 runs 13 residues. The V end was cut by 0 bases, the J end by 7 bases, with 7 bases between. Per germline, CDR1 DFQATT and CDR2 SNEGSKA (reference sequence). This CDR3 reads CSARDPMNSPLHF. DNA of the CDR3: TGCAGTGCTAGAGATCCGATGAATTCACCCCTCCACTTT.

In its sample, this clonotype was seen many times. V and J are TRBV6-5 and TRBJ2-7; D uncertain. Germline V gene sequence: CDR1 MNHEY, CDR2 SVGAGI. The CDR3 runs 13 residues. The V and J ends lost 10 bases and 1 base respectively, with 14 bases between them. This CDR3 reads CATFTSSSYEQYF. The CDR3 DNA is TGTGCCACATTCACCAGTAGTTCCTACGAGCAGTACTTC.

About this clonotype: A much larger clone lies one base from this, so it may be a read error. The V call is TRBV6-5, the J call TRBJ2-5, with D unresolved. Germline V CDR1 and CDR2: MNHEY, SVGAGI. CDR3 length: 12 residues. Trimming took 6 bases from V and 3 from J, leaving 8 bases between them. CDR3 amino acids: CASRGNEETQYF. The CDR3 DNA follows: TGTGCCAGCAGGGGGAACGAAGAGACCCAGTACTTC.

In this sample, this clonotype turned up many times. V gene TRBV11-2 combines with J gene TRBJ2-1; D possibly uses TRBD1 or TRBD2 (5 bases each). V was trimmed by 6 bases and J by 8 bases, leaving 20 bases between them. Germline-derived CDR1 and CDR2 are SGHAT and FQNNGV. The CDR3 has 15 amino acids. The CDR3 is CASSPNRGQLHEQFF. In nucleotides, the CDR3 is TGTGCCAGCAGTCCAAATCGGGGCCAGTTACATGAGCAGTTCTTC.

As for this clonotype: This may arise from a read error, as a much more abundant clone is one base away. This rearrangement joins TRBV5-5 to TRBJ2-7; D might be TRBD1 (6 bases). The length of the CDR3 is 14 residues. The germline V gene encodes CDR1 SGHKS and CDR2 YYEKEE (reference sequence). CDR3 sequence (DNA): TGTGCCAGCAGCTTGGTATGGACAGCCTACGAGCAGCACTTC. This gives the protein CASSLVWTAYEQHF.

This clonotype was detected a few times. The gene calls are TRBV19 and TRBJ2-7; D may match TRBD1 or TRBD2 (5 bases each). This CDR3 is 15 amino acids long. Trimming pared 5 bases from V and 0 bases from J, leaving 14 bases between. Per germline, CDR1 LNHDA and CDR2 SQIVND (reference sequence). The CDR3 coding sequence is TGTGCCAGTAGTCAGACCCCGGGGCTCTCCTACGAGCAGTACTTC. It translates to CASSQTPGLSYEQYF.

This clonotype was picked up a small number of times. J is TRBJ2-3 and V is TRBV6-5; TRBD2 agrees at 7 bases. The CDR3 contains 15 residues. The V segment lost 4 bases and the J segment 5 bases; nucleotides outside the gene matches: 9. Germline CDR1 and CDR2: MNHEY and SVGAGI. The CDR3 is CASSSSAGEVDTQYF. The CDR3 DNA sequence: TGTGCCAGCAGTTCCTCGGCGGGGGAGGTAGATACGCAGTATTTT.

Only a few counts were recorded for this clonotype. The rearrangement joins TRBV7-9 to TRBJ1-1, with D possibly TRBD1 on 6 matching bases. This CDR3 region has 14 residues. V dropped 3 bases and J dropped 5 bases, with 13 bases sitting between them. Germline CDR1 reads SEHNR; CDR2 reads FQNEAQ (reference sequence). As DNA, the CDR3 is TGTGCCAGCAGCTTGGTCCAGGGGCGGACTGAAGCTTTCTTT. This encodes CASSLVQGRTEAFF.

This clonotype was counted many times. V usage is TRBV29-1 and J usage is TRBJ2-4, with 10 bases that match TRBD1. Trimming cost V 3 bases and J 9 bases; bases outside gene matches: 11. CDR3 length: 15 amino acids. Germline lookup yields CDR1 SQVTM and CDR2 ANQGSEA. CDR3 region: CSVEGVGTGVSIQYF. The CDR3 region has the DNA TGCAGCGTTGAGGGTGTCGGGACAGGGGTCTCCATTCAGTACTTC.

This clonotype was detected only a few times. One end of the junction varies from germline; a read error may be responsible. This chain links TRBV5-5 with TRBJ2-7, with a tentative D call TRBD1 (6 bases). Germline assignment: CDR1 SGHKS and CDR2 YYEKEE (reference sequence). This CDR3 comprises 14 residues. This chain's CDR3 is CTSSSSQGSFEQYF. The CDR3 nucleotides are TGTACCAGCAGCTCGTCACAGGGATCCTTCGAGCAGTACTTC.

Remarks on this clonotype: It may be a read error: a sequence one base away is much more abundant. The chain carries TRBV24-1 and TRBJ2-1; TRBD2 is a possible D gene (5 bases). The germline gives CDR1 KGHDR, CDR2 SFDVKD. V lost 2 bases and J 8 bases, leaving 6 bases between the germline ends. The CDR3 consists of 12 residues. In DNA form, the CDR3 reads TGTGCCACCAGTGATTCCGGGGATGAGCAGTTCTTC. Protein: CATSDSGDEQFF.

This clonotype was picked up a small number of times. This sequence joins TRBV28 and TRBJ2-3; 11 bases line up with TRBD2. CDR1 is MDHEN and CDR2 is SYDVKM in the germline V gene. J gave up 2 bases and V 6 bases, and 4 bases lay outside the gene matches. The CDR3 runs 15 residues. CDR3 nucleotides: TGTGCCAGCAGAGTAGCGGGGGGGCCCACAGATACGCAGTATTTT. Protein product: CASRVAGGPTDTQYF.

This clonotype has ten or more counts. This chain connects TRBV11-2 to TRBJ2-5; the match to TRBD2 covers 8 bases. Germline V gene sequence: CDR1 SGHAT, CDR2 FQNNGV. With 6 bases clipped from V and 3 bases from J, the junction kept 3 bases outside the gene matches. This CDR3 comprises 13 residues. CDR3 DNA sequence: TGTGCCAGCAGATGGACTAGCAAAGAGACCCAGTACTTC. Translating it yields CASRWTSKETQYF.